A single sample gave rise to the 7 T cell receptor beta chains below, sequenced in a study of T cells in Graves' hyperthyroidism and ophthalmopathy. There were TCR beta CDR3 regions amplified from RNA transcripts. When the TCR CDR3 underwent first-round RT-PCR, the HTBI primer set was used. In TCRdb, the multiplex PCR reads were re-called with MiXCR into one record per CDR3 protein. This table holds under 40,000 distinct CDR3 sequences, around half found once. Material: blood. The receptor source for this set is a woman between 45 and 60 years old with Graves' hyperthyroidism that later progressed to Graves' ophthalmopathy.

On this clonotype: Relative to the germline gene, one junction end is altered; a read error may explain this. This chain uses TRBV19 with TRBJ2-5; maybe TRBD2 (7 bases). The CDR3 runs 14 residues. Germline V gene lookup returns CDR1 LNHDA and CDR2 SQIVND (reference sequence). The CDR3 DNA reads as TGTGTCAGTAGTATAGGGGGGGGGCAAGAGACCGAGTACTTC. Translated, it gives CVSSIGGGQETEYF.

The rearrangement links TRBV7-6 to TRBJ2-1; D is possibly TRBD2 (6 bases). The CDR3 has 16 amino acids. Deletions cut 5 bases from V and 4 bases from J, with 18 bases between. Germline CDR1 is SGHVS and CDR2 is FNYEAQ. The CDR3 region has the DNA TGTGCCAGCAGCCTACTAGAAAGCGGGCCTTACAATGAGCAGTTCTTC. This sequence encodes CASSLLESGPYNEQFF.

For this clonotype: This may come from a read error, since a much larger clone is one base off. The chain joins TRBV4-1 to TRBJ2-1, with 7 bases identical to TRBD2. Germline CDR1 is MGHRA and CDR2 is YSYEKL. There are 13 residues in the CDR3. This CDR3 is CACSQARLAKQFF. The CDR3 DNA follows: TGCGCCTGCAGCCAAGCTCGACTAGCCAAGCAGTTCTTC.

This clonotype was picked up many times. The V gene is TRBV30, the J gene TRBJ1-5; 8 positions match TRBD1. CDR3 length: 13 amino acids. Trimming took 1 base from V and 6 from J; bases not matched to a gene: 2. The V gene's germline CDR1 is GTSNPN and CDR2 SVGIG (reference sequence). The CDR3 bases are TGTGCCTGGAGTGGGACAGGGTCTCAGCCCCAGCATTTT. It specifies CAWSGTGSQPQHF.

The table lists this clonotype with a count of one. No DNA is shown, since the ends of the CDR3 on it are uncertain; the CDR3 is the one TCRdb lists. The CDR3 sequence: CAHPEDSSFYICSASSRIQETQYF. The chain combines TRBV10-3 with TRBJ2-5; the tabulated D call, TRBD2, remains unverified against the DNA. The length of the CDR3 is 24 amino acids, counting both ends. CDR1 is ENHRY and CDR2 is SYGVKD in the germline V gene.

This clonotype is judged medium-sized. V usage is TRBV24-1 and J usage is TRBJ2-3, with 7 positions matching TRBD1. After removal of 7 bases from V and 0 bases from J, the junction contained 3 bases not matched to a gene. From germline, CDR1 is KGHDR and CDR2 SFDVKD. CDR3 size: 14 residues. CDR3 nucleotide sequence: TGTGCCACCAGGGGACAGACTAGCACAGATACGCAGTATTTT. Residues: CATRGQTSTDTQYF.

This clonotype rates as medium-sized (0.01 to 0.1%). This chain uses TRBV19 with TRBJ1-6, with a weak D call TRBD1 (5 bases). V was cut by 4 bases and J by 10 bases, with 17 bases left in between. Germline V gene sequence: CDR1 LNHDA, CDR2 SQIVND (reference sequence). The CDR3 has 15 residues. The CDR3 nucleotides are TGTGCCAGTAGTAGGGGCGGCAGGGATGGCTCACCCCTCCACTTT. Protein product: CASSRGGRDGSPLHF.